This TCR beta chain was observed in a study of early T cells in non-severe SARS-CoV-2 infection. Study overall: RNA in bulk from unsorted whole blood was sequenced, and chains were unpaired.

The study, taken as a whole, reports: The VDJdb matching leaned toward anti-spike CD8 responses and overlooked private and CD4 specificities.

V was clipped by 0 bases and J by 8 bases, with 19 bases between them. Germline V gene data show CDR1 as DFQATT and CDR2 as SNEGSKA (reference sequence). The CDR3 has 15 amino acids. This clonotype was seen more than once but under ten times. Antigen specificity is unknown. Attached unique molecular identifiers marked individual cDNA molecules. TCRdb redid the calling of the 5' RACE reads with MiXCR, one entry per CDR3 protein. The repertoire holds some 90,000 distinct CDR3 sequences, with around 14% as singletons. The sequenced sample was whole blood. The chain joins TRBV20-1 to TRBJ1-2; D not certain. This clonotype was sampled from an adult who was a healthcare worker with PCR-confirmed SARS-CoV-2 infection or an uninfected control (not recorded which). The chain's CDR3 is CSARDLSGQDEGYTF. CDR3 coding DNA: TGCAGTGCTAGAGATCTTTCGGGCCAGGATGAAGGCTACACCTTC.